This T cell receptor (beta chain) was recovered during a study of identifying expanded T cells in peripheral blood. Generated by immunoSEQ multiplex PCR, the TCRdb table keeps only in-frame clones and is missing some. The sample yields under 120,000 clones, around 88% seen once. Broader study findings: Clone count variance between approximately two-week samples rose with total template count.

This CDR3 region has 16 residues. The J segment lost 0 bases and the V segment lost 2 bases, leaving 7 bases of the junction unmatched. Germline CDR1 is PRHDT and CDR2 is FYEKMQ (reference sequence). Concerning this clone: The antigen is undetermined.

The receptor's source is a person aged 18 to 70 in good health. The chain employs TRBV13 and TRBJ2-7; 7 bases line up with TRBD1. Sequencing input: blood. DNA of the CDR3: TGTGCCAGCAGCTTATTCGGGACAGATTCCTCCTACGAGCAGTACTTC. This translates into CASSLFGTDSSYEQYF.